This T cell receptor beta chain was observed in a study of Graves' ophthalmopathy and Graves' hyperthyroidism. Study findings and constraints: The study's model predicted ophthalmopathy progression at around 70% sensitivity and 72% to 85% specificity. Most thyroid clonotypes expanded beyond 0.001 frequency were also found in blood.

Stable hyperthyroidism referred to disease that showed no ophthalmopathy within 18 months of follow-up. The PBMC fraction was derived from around 9.4 ml of fresh peripheral blood. Amplification from RNA transcripts yielded the TCR beta CDR3 regions. Second-round multiplex PCR came after first-round RT-PCR with HTBI primers. From the multiplex PCR reads, TCRdb called clonotypes with MiXCR, one entry per CDR3 protein. There are 500,000 to 700,000 distinct CDR3 sequences in the sample; 20% to 25% occur only once, and approximately 7% lies in the top ten. A word on this clonotype: The antigen remains undetermined.

The sequence came from a woman under 30 with stable Graves' hyperthyroidism. Some clones in this sample may be carry-over from other donors' samples. The sample consisted of peripheral blood.

CDR3 residues: CASRRQALLGSYGYTF. CDR3 DNA sequence: TGTGCCAGCAGAAGACAGGCTCTACTAGGGAGCTATGGCTACACCTTC. The genes are TRBV12-3 or TRBV12-4 and TRBJ1-2; D perhaps matches TRBD1 (6 bases). The CDR3 is 16 amino acids. The ends were cut back, 6 bases at V and 4 bases at J, with 21 bases in the middle.